This T cell receptor (beta chain) was profiled in a study of blood T cell repertoires in COVID-19. For the study at large: Acute and convalescent COVID-19 samples came from the United States, Italy and Spain. From T cells, B-cell-depleted T cells, or PBMCs came the material, which was cDNA or gDNA.

Clones were sequenced by immunoSEQ multiplex PCR, and TCRdb holds only the in-frame ones, with some missing. The sample lists about 390,000 clones, about 86% occurring once. The CDR3 sequence is 19 residues long. Per germline, CDR1 LGHDT and CDR2 YNNKEL (reference sequence). The trim removed 4 bases at V and 6 bases at J, leaving 14 bases unmatched. The origin of this receptor is a woman in her 50s who had recovered from COVID-19. The sample consisted of PBMCs or T cells enriched from blood (not recorded which). The chain links TRBV3-1 (or the pseudogene TRBV3-2) to TRBJ2-2; 13 bases map to TRBD2. CDR3 loop: CASSRTSGGARNSAGELFF. The CDR3 bases are TGTGCCAGCAGCCGAACTAGCGGGGGGGCAAGGAATAGCGCCGGGGAGCTGTTTTTT.